Shown below are 29 T cell receptor beta chains from a single sample sequenced in a study of blood T cell repertoires in COVID-19. Assay used: immunoSEQ multiplex PCR; TCRdb lists only in-frame clones, some missing. The data hold about 76,000 clones, with around nine tenths observed a single time. Sequencing used peripheral blood. These receptors all come from a human donor in a cohort sampled during active COVID-19.

The V and J genes are TRBV4-3 and TRBJ2-7, with 8 bases lining up with TRBD1. Per the germline V gene, CDR1 is LGHNA and CDR2 is YSLEER. Trimming took 2 bases from V and 0 from J; bases not matched to a gene: 12. The CDR3 spans 18 residues. The CDR3 DNA follows: TGCGCCAGCAGCCAATTCCCCCCGGGACAGGAGCTCTCCTACGAGCAGTACTTC. It encodes CASSQFPPGQELSYEQYF.

The CDR3 DNA is TGCGCCAGCAGCTCCGGGACAGGACATCACGAGCAGTACTTC. Its translation: CASSSGTGHHEQYF. This chain links TRBV5-1 with TRBJ2-7; 8 bases are a match to TRBD1. This CDR3 region has 14 residues. Germline CDR1 SGHRS, CDR2 YFSETQ. With V trimmed by 3 bases and J by 5 bases, 7 bases remained unmatched.

This chain joins TRBV10-2 and TRBJ1-6; D call uncertain. Germline V gene data show CDR1 as WSHSY and CDR2 as SAAADI. Trimming cost V 6 bases and J 9 bases, with 9 bases left between them. This CDR3 is built from 12 residues. For the CDR3, the DNA is TGCGCCAGCAGGGCAGTAACTTCACCCCTCCACTTT. Translating it yields CASRAVTSPLHF.

In this sample, this clone turned up once. This chain uses TRBV7-2 with TRBJ2-7; D gene uncertain. The germline V gene encodes CDR1 SGHTA and CDR2 FQGNSA. CDR3 length equals 14 residues. V lost 2 bases, J lost 3 bases, and 11 bases lay in between. This CDR3 reads CASSLSDIYYEQYF. As DNA, the CDR3 is TGTGCCAGCAGCTTAAGTGACATTTACTACGAGCAGTACTTC.

This chain links TRBV24-1 with TRBJ2-1; 9 nucleotides line up with TRBD1. The V and J ends lost 2 bases and 5 bases, in that order; junction bases with no gene match: 6. Germline CDR1 KGHDR, CDR2 SFDVKD. The CDR3 contains 16 residues. CDR3 residues: CATSDYRDRAHNEQFF. DNA for the CDR3: TGTGCCACCAGTGATTACCGGGACAGGGCCCACAATGAGCAGTTCTTC.

This rearrangement joins TRBV6-1 to TRBJ2-3, with TRBD1 matching 10 bases. Germline trimming cut 2 bases from V and 2 bases from J; bases unmatched to any gene: 13. There are 19 residues in the CDR3. Germline CDR1 reads MNHNS; CDR2 reads SASEGT. The chain's CDR3 is CASSELNAPGTGDTDTQYF. CDR3 coding DNA: TGTGCCAGCAGTGAACTTAATGCCCCCGGGACAGGGGACACAGATACGCAGTATTTT.

The chain links TRBV2 to TRBJ2-1; D might be TRBD2 (5 bases). Germline V gene lookup returns CDR1 SNHLY and CDR2 FYNNEI. V was trimmed by 5 bases and J by 8 bases, leaving 10 bases between them. The CDR3 is 12 amino acids. The CDR3 loop is CASSIHGDEQFF. The CDR3 region has the DNA TGTGCCAGCAGTATACACGGGGATGAGCAGTTCTTC.

The CDR3 coding sequence is TGCGCCAGCAGCTTGGGGTCCAGGGGATACTACGAGCAGTACTTC. Translated, it gives CASSLGSRGYYEQYF. The chain joins TRBV5-1 to TRBJ2-7; D is perhaps TRBD1 (6 bases). Deletions cut 0 bases from V and 3 bases from J, with 13 bases between. CDR3 length: 15 amino acids. Germline values: CDR1 SGHRS, CDR2 YFSETQ.

The chain is built from TRBV10-3 and TRBJ2-7; D might be TRBD1 (5 bases). Germline V gives CDR1 ENHRY, CDR2 SYGVKD. Between the trimmed V and J ends, which lost 0 bases and 2 bases, there was a span of 5 bases. The CDR3 extends over 13 amino acids. The CDR3 DNA is TGTGCCATCAGTGAGTCGACAGCCTACGAGCAGTACTTC. Encoded protein: CAISESTAYEQYF.

This clone occurred a few times. The chain couples TRBV15 to TRBJ2-1; 8 nucleotides line up with TRBD1. The germline gives CDR1 LNHNV, CDR2 YYDKDF (reference sequence). The CDR3 has 13 residues. The ends lost 9 bases at V and 5 bases at J; junction bases unmatched: 6. CDR3 protein: CATTGDLDNEQFF. CDR3 sequence (DNA): TGTGCCACGACAGGGGATCTGGACAATGAGCAGTTCTTC.

The J gene is TRBJ2-1, the V gene TRBV5-1, with a weak D call TRBD2 (5 bases). From germline, CDR1 is SGHRS and CDR2 YFSETQ. CDR3 length equals 15 residues. V lost 3 bases, J lost 8 bases, and 18 bases lay in between. DNA of the CDR3: TGCGCCAGCAGCTCTACGGGGTCGAACTGGGATGAGCAGTTCTTC. Translated, it gives CASSSTGSNWDEQFF.

V usage is TRBV20-1 and J usage is TRBJ1-4; D unresolved. V was trimmed by 3 bases and J by 8 bases, leaving 7 bases between them. This CDR3 has 11 amino acids. CDR1 is DFQATT and CDR2 is SNEGSKA in the germline V gene (reference sequence). The CDR3 here is CSASGREKLFF. The CDR3, as DNA: TGCAGTGCTAGTGGCAGGGAAAAACTGTTTTTT.

The V call is TRBV10-1, the J call TRBJ1-1; D unclear. This CDR3 has 14 amino acids. Trimming removed 3 bases from V and 1 base from J, with 9 bases in between. Germline V lookup: CDR1 WNHNN, CDR2 SYGVQD (reference sequence). CDR3 sequence: CASSDPGKNTEAFF. Written as DNA, the CDR3 is TGCGCCAGCAGTGACCCCGGTAAGAACACTGAAGCTTTCTTT.

The CDR3 DNA reads TGCGCCAGCGGATTATTGCAGGGGGCGGCGGATACGCAGTATTTT. Translated: CASGLLQGAADTQYF. The chain recombines TRBV5-1 with TRBJ2-3; 8 bases match TRBD1. After removal of 7 bases from V and 6 bases from J, the junction contained 13 bases not matched to a gene. The CDR3 has 15 residues. From germline, CDR1 is SGHRS and CDR2 YFSETQ.

The gene calls are TRBV6-1 and TRBJ1-2; D might be TRBD1 (5 bases). The germline V gene has CDR1 MNHNS and CDR2 SASEGT. The length of the CDR3 is 15 residues. The germline V and J ends were trimmed by 0 bases and 4 bases, with 12 bases remaining between them. The CDR3 here is CASSEASQGGYGYTF. The CDR3 region has the DNA TGTGCCAGCAGTGAAGCTAGCCAGGGTGGCTATGGCTACACCTTC.

The V and J genes are TRBV6-6 and TRBJ1-2; D is unclear. CDR1 and CDR2 (germline): MNHNY, SVGAGI (reference sequence). With 6 bases removed from V and 1 base from J, the gap between germline ends came to 3 bases. The CDR3 extends over 11 amino acids. CDR3 sequence reads: CASSRNYGYTF. CDR3 coding DNA: TGTGCCAGCAGCCGTAACTATGGCTACACCTTC.

This clone was found once. The DNA for the CDR3 is TGTGCCAGCTCACGGCCCGGGCAGGGCCTTACCGGGGAGCTGTTTTTT. This sequence encodes CASSRPGQGLTGELFF. The chain combines TRBV18 with TRBJ2-2; D is perhaps TRBD1 (5 bases). The CDR3 is made up of 16 amino acids. Germline V gene sequence: CDR1 KGHSH, CDR2 LQKENI. V was trimmed by 4 bases and J by 5 bases, leaving 17 bases between them.

The chain uses TRBV9 and TRBJ2-2, with 8 bases lining up with TRBD2. Germline-derived CDR1 and CDR2 are SGDLS and YYNGEE. The CDR3 is made up of 19 amino acids. Losses at the gene ends were 1 base for V and 3 bases for J; bases not matched to a gene: 14. The CDR3 reads CASSVFLKRESRDTGELFF. The DNA for the CDR3 is TGTGCCAGCAGCGTATTTCTCAAGCGGGAGTCTCGGGACACCGGGGAGCTGTTTTTT.

This clone was found a few times. The chain's CDR3 is CASSQGRGKGQPQHF. CDR3 coding DNA: TGCGCCAGCAGCCAAGGGCGGGGGAAGGGCCAGCCCCAGCATTTT. This chain joins TRBV4-1 and TRBJ1-5; maybe TRBD1 (5 bases). Trimming removed 1 base at V and 7 bases at J, with 14 bases between. The CDR3 has 15 residues. Germline CDR1 reads MGHRA; CDR2 reads YSYEKL.

This clone was seen only once. V gene TRBV24-1 combines with J gene TRBJ1-2; the D is unclear. CDR3 length: 15 amino acids. CDR1 is KGHDR, CDR2 SFDVKD, per germline. V lost 4 bases and J lost 0, with 11 bases in between. This chain's CDR3 is CATSDPAYPNYGYTF. Written as DNA, the CDR3 is TGTGCCACCAGTGACCCCGCCTACCCTAACTATGGCTACACCTTC.

The chain uses TRBV7-2 and TRBJ2-1; TRBD2 matches at 11 bases. Germline CDR1 SGHTA, CDR2 FQGNSA. The junction had 3 bases not matched to a gene; V was cut back by 1 base and J by 4 bases. The CDR3 consists of 16 residues. The CDR3 DNA sequence: TGTGCCAGCAGCTTAGAAGGGACTAGCGGATACAATGAGCAGTTCTTC. Its protein product is CASSLEGTSGYNEQFF.

V usage is TRBV5-4 and J usage is TRBJ2-2, with 10 bases lining up with TRBD2. Germline loops: CDR1 SGHNT, CDR2 YYREEE (reference sequence). V shed 4 bases and J 7 bases; nucleotides not matched to a gene: 10. The CDR3 covers 16 residues. CDR3 DNA: TGTGCCAGCAGCATGAGCGGGAGGGCCACGGGCGGGGAGCTGTTTTTT. This gives the protein CASSMSGRATGGELFF. The entire variable domain, with the rest obtained from reference TRBV5-4 and TRBJ2-2, is as follows: ETGVTQSPTHLIKTRGQQVTLRCSSQSGHNTVSWYQQALGQGPQFIFQYYREEENGRGNFPPRFSGLQFPNYSSELNVNALELDDSALYLCASSMSGRATGGELFFGEGSRLTVL.

This clone was seen once. The V gene is TRBV29-1, the J gene TRBJ2-7; perhaps TRBD1 as D (6 bases). The germline V gene has CDR1 SQVTM and CDR2 ANQGSEA. This CDR3 spans 13 amino acids. Trimming cost V 1 base and J 6 bases, with 13 bases left between them. The CDR3 sequence is CSVEGDSRGEQYF. The DNA of the CDR3 is TGCAGCGTTGAAGGGGATAGCAGGGGCGAGCAGTACTTC.

The chain uses TRBV7-2 and TRBJ2-1; 7 bases are a match to TRBD1. The junction had 7 bases not matched to a gene; V was cut back by 1 base and J by 7 bases. This CDR3 comprises 15 residues. Germline assignment: CDR1 SGHTA and CDR2 FQGNSA. CDR3 amino acids: CASSLGPTGVNEQFF. The CDR3 coding sequence is TGTGCCAGCAGCTTAGGTCCTACAGGGGTGAATGAGCAGTTCTTC.

The gene calls are TRBV12-2 and TRBJ2-7; the table's D call, TRBD1, was not checked against the DNA. TRBV12-2 is tagged as a pseudogene. CDR3 size: 12 residues. The CDR3 here is CASRDRDHEQYF. The DNA for the CDR3 is TGTGCAAGTCGCGACAGGGACCACGAGCAGTACTTC.

The rearrangement joins TRBV25-1 to TRBJ1-6; 8 bases are a match to TRBD1. The ends lost 6 bases at V and 10 bases at J; junction bases unmatched: 8. This CDR3 is 14 amino acids long. CDR1 is MGHDK and CDR2 is SYGVNS in the germline V gene. CDR3 DNA: TGTGCCAGCAGCCTCCAGGGGGCTTACTCACCCCTCCACTTT. This translates into CASSLQGAYSPLHF.

The sample holds a few counts of this clone. This chain joins TRBV5-4 and TRBJ2-5, with TRBD2 matching 7 bases. The germline V gene has CDR1 SGHNT and CDR2 YYREEE (reference sequence). The CDR3 loop spans 14 amino acids. Losses at the gene ends were 5 bases for V and 2 bases for J; bases not matched to a gene: 6. CDR3 nucleotides: TGTGCCAGCAGTCGGGACTACCCACAAGAGACCCAGTACTTC. It yields the protein CASSRDYPQETQYF. The full variable domain, completed using reference TRBV5-4 and TRBJ2-5, is ETGVTQSPTHLIKTRGQQVTLRCSSQSGHNTVSWYQQALGQGPQFIFQYYREEENGRGNFPPRFSGLQFPNYSSELNVNALELDDSALYLCASSRDYPQETQYFGPGTRLLVL.

This clone was observed a single time. The CDR3 DNA is TGCGCCAGCAGCTTGGGTAGATACTCTGGGGCCAACGTCCTGACTTTC. As protein: CASSLGRYSGANVLTF. The V call is TRBV5-1, the J call TRBJ2-6; D gene unclear. V lost 0 bases to trimming and J lost 0 bases, with 7 bases between them. The germline CDR1 and CDR2 sequences are SGHRS and YFSETQ. The CDR3 consists of 16 residues.

This clone showed up just a few times. The chain employs TRBV5-1 and TRBJ1-4; 9 positions match TRBD1. Trimming took 4 bases from V and 7 from J; bases not matched to a gene: 5. Germline CDR1 and CDR2: SGHRS and YFSETQ. CDR3 length: 14 residues. CDR3 loop: CASSPGQGGEKLFF. Written as DNA, the CDR3 is TGCGCCAGCAGCCCGGGACAGGGAGGTGAAAAACTGTTTTTT.